A single sample is the source of the 8 T cell receptor beta chains below, sequenced in a study of T cell responses to AZD1222 COVID-19 vaccine. Only in-frame clones appear in the TCRdb table, and some are missing; sequencing was by immunoSEQ multiplex PCR. The sample includes around 120,000 clones, around 93% of them seen just once. This sample comprised peripheral blood, obtained 28 days after the second AZD1222 dose. The receptors shown here come from an adult who received the AZD1222 COVID-19 vaccine.

The chain uses TRBV7-2 and TRBJ2-2; TRBD1 matches at 10 bases. V lost 4 bases to trimming and J lost 4 bases; unmatched junction nucleotides: 3. CDR3 length: 15 residues. Germline CDR1 is SGHTA and CDR2 is FQGNSA. CDR3 protein: CASSSGQGITGELFF. The CDR3 DNA reads TGTGCCAGCAGCTCGGGACAGGGGATCACCGGGGAGCTGTTTTTT.

The V call is TRBV2, the J call TRBJ1-3; D is perhaps TRBD1 (6 bases). CDR1 is SNHLY, CDR2 FYNNEI, per germline. V gave up 3 bases and J gave up 11 bases, with 11 bases separating them. The CDR3 runs 12 residues. The CDR3 DNA sequence: TGTGCCAGCAGTGAGACGACAGGCTCCATATATTTT. This gives the protein CASSETTGSIYF.

The CDR3 region is CASSVDSATNEKLFF. In nucleotides, the CDR3 is TGTGCCAGCAGCGTAGACAGCGCAACTAATGAAAAACTGTTTTTT. J is TRBJ1-4 and V is TRBV9, with no clear D. The CDR3 is made up of 15 amino acids. The germline V gene has CDR1 SGDLS and CDR2 YYNGEE. The germline V and J ends were trimmed by 0 bases and 0 bases, with 6 bases remaining between them.

The chain uses TRBV6-2 or TRBV6-3 and TRBJ1-1; 12 bases fit TRBD1. Looked up from germline, CDR1 is MNHEY and CDR2 is SVGEGT. The CDR3 is 18 amino acids. Unmatched junction bases numbered 13, after V lost 3 bases and J lost 5 bases. As DNA, the CDR3 is TGTGCCAGCAGTTATGCGTGGGGACAGGGGGCAGGTGGGACTGAAGCTTTCTTT. It encodes CASSYAWGQGAGGTEAFF.

This clone was counted once. The chain carries TRBV11-2 and TRBJ2-7, with TRBD2 identical over 7 bases. There are 14 residues in the CDR3. CDR1 and CDR2 (germline): SGHAT, FQNNGV. After removal of 4 bases from V and 5 bases from J, the junction contained 8 bases not matched to a gene. DNA of the CDR3: TGTGCCAGCAGCTGGGCAGGGAGGGTGGACGAGCAGTACTTC. It translates to CASSWAGRVDEQYF.

The chain has TRBV6-5 and TRBJ2-7; maybe TRBD2 (6 bases). CDR3 length: 16 amino acids. V was pared by 2 bases and J by 3 bases, with 17 bases between. Germline V CDR1 and CDR2: MNHEY, SVGAGI. The CDR3 DNA follows: TGTGCCAGCAGTTACCTCGGAGGGGCTACCGGCTACGAGCAGTACTTC. Residues: CASSYLGGATGYEQYF.

The chain combines TRBV7-2 with TRBJ2-3; D is possibly TRBD1 (6 bases). Germline V lookup: CDR1 SGHTA, CDR2 FQGNSA. V was shortened by 5 bases and J by 2 bases, with 20 bases between the two germline ends. This CDR3 is 17 amino acids long. CDR3 in DNA: TGTGCCAGCAGCAGAAAGATACAGGGCGCTCCCACAGATACGCAGTATTTT. Protein product: CASSRKIQGAPTDTQYF.

The chain uses TRBV4-1 and TRBJ1-6; D not certain. The ends were cut back, 1 base at V and 14 bases at J, with 15 bases in the middle. This CDR3 comprises 14 residues. CDR1 is MGHRA and CDR2 is YSYEKL in the germline V gene. The CDR3 loop is CASSQVEGGRALHF. CDR3 nucleotides: TGCGCCAGCAGCCAAGTCGAGGGCGGGAGGGCCCTCCACTTT.